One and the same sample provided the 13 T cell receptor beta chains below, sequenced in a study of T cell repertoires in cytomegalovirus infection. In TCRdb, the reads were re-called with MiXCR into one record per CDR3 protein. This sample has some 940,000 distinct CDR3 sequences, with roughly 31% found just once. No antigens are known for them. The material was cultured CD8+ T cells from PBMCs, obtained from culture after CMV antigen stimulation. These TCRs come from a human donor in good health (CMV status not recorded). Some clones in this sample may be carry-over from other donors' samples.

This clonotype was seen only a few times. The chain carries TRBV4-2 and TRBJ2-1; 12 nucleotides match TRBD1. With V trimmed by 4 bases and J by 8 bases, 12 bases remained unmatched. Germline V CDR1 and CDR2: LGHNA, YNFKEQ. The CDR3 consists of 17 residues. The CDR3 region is CASSLREPGQGADEQFF. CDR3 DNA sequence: TGTGCCAGCAGCCTAAGGGAGCCGGGACAGGGGGCGGATGAGCAGTTCTTC.

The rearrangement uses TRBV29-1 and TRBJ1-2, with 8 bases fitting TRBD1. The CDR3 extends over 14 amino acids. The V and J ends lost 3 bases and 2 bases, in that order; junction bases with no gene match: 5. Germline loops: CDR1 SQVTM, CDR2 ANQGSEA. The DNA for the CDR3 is TGCAGCGTTGAGAGCCAGGGGGCGAACTATGGCTACACCTTC. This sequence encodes CSVESQGANYGYTF.

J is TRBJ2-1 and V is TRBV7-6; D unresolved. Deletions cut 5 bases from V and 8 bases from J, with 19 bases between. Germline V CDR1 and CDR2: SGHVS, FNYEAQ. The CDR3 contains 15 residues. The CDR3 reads CASSQTSRNLDEQFF. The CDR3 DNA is TGTGCCAGCAGCCAGACGTCCCGAAATCTCGATGAGCAGTTCTTC.

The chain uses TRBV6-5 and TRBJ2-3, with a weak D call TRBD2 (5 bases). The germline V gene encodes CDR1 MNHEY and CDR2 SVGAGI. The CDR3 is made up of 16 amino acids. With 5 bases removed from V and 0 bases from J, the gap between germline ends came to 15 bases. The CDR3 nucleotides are TGTGCCAGCAGTGTCTTCCCCGGGATCAGCACAGATACGCAGTATTTT. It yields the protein CASSVFPGISTDTQYF.

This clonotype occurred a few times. Here the CDR3 reads CASSFIGSGGPDTQYF. In DNA form, the CDR3 reads TGTGCCAGCAGTTTCATCGGTAGCGGTGGACCAGATACGCAGTATTTT. The chain employs TRBV27 and TRBJ2-3; D perhaps matches TRBD2 (6 bases). Trimming removed 3 bases from V and 4 bases from J, with 17 bases in between. The CDR3 has 16 residues. Looked up from germline, CDR1 is MNHEY and CDR2 is SMNVEV (reference sequence).

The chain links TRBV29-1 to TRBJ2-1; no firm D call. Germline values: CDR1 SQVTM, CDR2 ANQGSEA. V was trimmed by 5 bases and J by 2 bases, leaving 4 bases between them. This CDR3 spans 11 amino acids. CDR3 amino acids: CSVLTYNEQFF. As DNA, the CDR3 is TGCAGCGTTCTAACCTACAATGAGCAGTTCTTC.

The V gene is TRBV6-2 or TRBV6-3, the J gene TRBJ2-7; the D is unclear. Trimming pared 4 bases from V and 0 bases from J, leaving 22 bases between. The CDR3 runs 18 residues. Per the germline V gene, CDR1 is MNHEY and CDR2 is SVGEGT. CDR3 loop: CASSSPRRYTLSSYEQYF. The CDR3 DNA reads TGTGCCAGCAGTTCCCCGCGGCGCTATACCCTGAGCTCCTACGAGCAGTACTTC.

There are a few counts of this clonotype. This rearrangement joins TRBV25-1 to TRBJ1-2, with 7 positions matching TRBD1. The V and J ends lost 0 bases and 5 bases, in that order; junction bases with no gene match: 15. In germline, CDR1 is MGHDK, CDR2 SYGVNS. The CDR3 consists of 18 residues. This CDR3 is CASSEYFPEGAEFYGYTF. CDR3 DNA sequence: TGTGCCAGCAGTGAATATTTCCCAGAGGGGGCAGAGTTTTATGGCTACACCTTC.

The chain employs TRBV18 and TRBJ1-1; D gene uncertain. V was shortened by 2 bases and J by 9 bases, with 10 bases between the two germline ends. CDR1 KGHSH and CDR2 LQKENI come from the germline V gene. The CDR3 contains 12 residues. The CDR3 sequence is CASSPEYPQAFF. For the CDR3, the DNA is TGTGCCAGCTCACCAGAGTACCCGCAAGCTTTCTTT.

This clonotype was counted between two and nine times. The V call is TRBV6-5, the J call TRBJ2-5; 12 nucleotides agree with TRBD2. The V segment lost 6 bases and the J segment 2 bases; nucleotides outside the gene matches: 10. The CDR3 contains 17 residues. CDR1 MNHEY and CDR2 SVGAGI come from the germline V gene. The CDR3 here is CASRRTLAGGPQETQYF. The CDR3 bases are TGTGCCAGCAGACGGACCCTAGCGGGGGGGCCGCAAGAGACCCAGTACTTC.

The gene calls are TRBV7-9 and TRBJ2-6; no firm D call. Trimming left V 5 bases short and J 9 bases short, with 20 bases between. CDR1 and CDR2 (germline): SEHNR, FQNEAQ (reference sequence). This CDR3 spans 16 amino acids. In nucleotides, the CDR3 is TGTGCCAGCAGCCCCCCGCAAGGTCGAAGTAGCAACGTCCTGACTTTC. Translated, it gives CASSPPQGRSSNVLTF.

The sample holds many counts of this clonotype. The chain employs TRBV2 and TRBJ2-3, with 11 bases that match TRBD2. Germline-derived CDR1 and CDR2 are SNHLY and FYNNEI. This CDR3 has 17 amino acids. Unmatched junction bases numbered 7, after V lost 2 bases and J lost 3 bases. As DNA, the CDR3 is TGTGCCAGCAGTGAATTTCCTAGCGGGGGGTTTACAGATACGCAGTATTTT. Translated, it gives CASSEFPSGGFTDTQYF.

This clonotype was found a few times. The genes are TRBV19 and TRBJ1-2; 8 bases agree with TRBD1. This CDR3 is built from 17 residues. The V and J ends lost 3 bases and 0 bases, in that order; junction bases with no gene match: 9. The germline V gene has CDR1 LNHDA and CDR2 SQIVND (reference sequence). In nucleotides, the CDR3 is TGTGCCAGTAGTATCCCGGGACAGGCCCTACCTAACTATGGCTACACCTTC. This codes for CASSIPGQALPNYGYTF.